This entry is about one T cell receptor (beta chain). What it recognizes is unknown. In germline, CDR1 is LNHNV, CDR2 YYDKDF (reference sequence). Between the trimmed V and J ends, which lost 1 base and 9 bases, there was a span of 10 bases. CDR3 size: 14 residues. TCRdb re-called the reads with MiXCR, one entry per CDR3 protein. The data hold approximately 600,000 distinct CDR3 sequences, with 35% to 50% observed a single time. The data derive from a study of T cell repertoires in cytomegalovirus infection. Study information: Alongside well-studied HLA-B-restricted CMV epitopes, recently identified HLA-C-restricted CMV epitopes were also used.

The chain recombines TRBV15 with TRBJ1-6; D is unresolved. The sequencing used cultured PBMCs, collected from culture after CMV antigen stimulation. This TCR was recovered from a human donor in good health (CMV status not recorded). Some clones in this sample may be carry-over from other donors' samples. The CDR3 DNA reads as TGTGCCACCAGCAGAGCCGGGGTCGGTTCACCCCTCCACTTT. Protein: CATSRAGVGSPLHF.